This T cell receptor (beta chain) was recorded in a study of T cell repertoires in cytomegalovirus infection (dated by TCRdb to between 2018 and 2021). Notes on the research overall: Recently identified HLA-C-restricted CMV epitopes, whose presentation resists viral immunomodulation, were targeted by peptide stimulations together with well-studied HLA-B-restricted epitopes. Donor HLA type was relevant to the analysis, as public TCR beta signatures indicated carriage of CMV infection together with the matching HLA type.

About this clonotype: Its antigen is still unknown. Base quality data are lacking; no much larger clone is found one base away.

Overall study results and their limits: In both this cohort and an independent cohort of more than 350 donors, the cumulative frequency of public TCR beta family members distinguished carriers of CMV infection plus the relevant HLA type. The ex vivo response was dominated by HLA-C-restricted CMV-specific TCR beta clonotypes, and the single most frequent clonotype in two of eight donors was supplied by these HLA-C-restricted clonotypes.

Sequencing instrument: Illumina HiSeq 1500. TCRdb applied fastp at Q25 and MiXCR to the public reads, then kept only in-frame beta chains. Each entry is one CDR3 protein sequence, shown with its most common DNA and genes. The sample table contains 800,000 to 950,000 distinct CDR3 sequences; only one count was recorded for approximately 29% of them. Clones ranked in the top ten supply 9.5% to 15% of the sample. In the paper's terms, the treatment or condition label means: in vitro stimulation with specific CMV peptide epitopes to enrich CMV-specific T cells. CDR1 and CDR2 are read off the germline V gene (reference sequence) as MNHEY and SMNVEV. A distance of 12 bases separates the germline ends of V and J, which lose 2 bases and 3 bases respectively. The CDR3 numbers 15 residues from cysteine through phenylalanine. Just CDR3 DNA is preserved here, 45 bases in frame from base 1.

The chain is made from TRBV27 and TRBJ2-3; a weak D assignment points to TRBD1 (5 bases agree). The sample here was cultured CD8+ T cells from PBMCs, taken from culture after CMV antigen stimulation. The clonotype was recovered from a human donor in good health (CMV status not recorded). Some clones in this sample may be carry-over from other donors' samples. The CDR3 in this case is CASSLTPRATDTQYF. The sequence in DNA is TGTGCCAGCAGTTTAACCCCCAGGGCTACAGATACGCAGTATTTT.